One and the same sample provided the 19 T cell receptor beta chains below, sequenced in a study of blood T cells in healthy people across ages. A second PCR, run for roughly 7 to 11 cycles, used a sample-barcoded 5' primer plus a J-beta primer mix. TCRdb redid the calling of the 5' RACE reads with MiXCR, one entry per CDR3 protein. This table holds hundreds of thousands of distinct CDR3 sequences, 32% found once. Sample: blood. The receptors come from a woman of 80 years or more in good health.

V usage is TRBV5-1 and J usage is TRBJ2-2; 9 nucleotides align to TRBD1. The V and J ends lost 1 base and 4 bases, in that order; junction bases with no gene match: 5. Germline assignment: CDR1 SGHRS and CDR2 YFSETQ. This CDR3 contains 16 residues. The CDR3 is CASSLNGQGITGELFF. The DNA of the CDR3 is TGCGCCAGCAGCTTGAACGGACAGGGGATCACCGGGGAGCTGTTTTTT.

This clonotype showed up many times. This chain joins TRBV5-1 and TRBJ2-3, with 14 positions matching TRBD2. The J segment lost 1 base and the V segment lost 2 bases, leaving 3 bases of the junction unmatched. Germline lookup yields CDR1 SGHRS and CDR2 YFSETQ. This CDR3 is 17 amino acids long. The CDR3 protein is CASSFPTSGGGTDTQYF. The CDR3 DNA follows: TGCGCCAGCAGCTTCCCGACTAGCGGGGGGGGCACAGATACGCAGTATTTT.

The V and J genes are TRBV6-1 and TRBJ2-5; D call uncertain. The length of the CDR3 is 11 residues. Trimming took off 11 bases at V and 4 bases at J, with 11 bases between the two ends. The V gene's germline CDR1 is MNHNS and CDR2 SASEGT. This CDR3 reads CASQLGETQYF. The CDR3 bases are TGTGCCTCTCAACTGGGAGAGACCCAGTACTTC.

This clonotype has just a few counts. The rearrangement uses TRBV6-1 and TRBJ1-2, with D maybe TRBD1 (5 bases). CDR1 and CDR2 (germline): MNHNS, SASEGT. Trimming shortened V by 1 base and J by 4 bases, and 13 bases separated the two germline ends. The CDR3 contains 15 residues. The CDR3 region has the DNA TGTGCCAGCAGTGAAGGGGTAGGGGCCAGCTATGGCTACACCTTC. Translating it yields CASSEGVGASYGYTF.

The V call is TRBV20-1, the J call TRBJ2-1; TRBD1 is a possible D gene (7 bases). This CDR3 spans 14 amino acids. The germline V gene encodes CDR1 DFQATT and CDR2 SNEGSKA (reference sequence). V shed 4 bases and J shed 2 bases, with 12 bases lying between them. CDR3 bases: TGCAGTGCTACCAGGGGGGCCACCTACAATGAGCAGTTCTTC. Translation gives CSATRGATYNEQFF.

The J gene is TRBJ2-1, the V gene TRBV20-1, with 10 nucleotides matching TRBD2. V dropped 7 bases and J dropped 8; count of bases not matched to a gene: 8. Per germline, CDR1 DFQATT and CDR2 SNEGSKA (reference sequence). The CDR3 runs to 13 residues. The CDR3 loop is CSERAGGHDEQFF. The CDR3, as DNA: TGCAGTGAACGAGCGGGGGGGCACGATGAGCAGTTCTTC.

Ten or more counts support this clonotype. The chain links TRBV27 to TRBJ1-5; 7 bases line up with TRBD1. The CDR3 has 19 residues. Trimming removed 5 bases from V and 2 bases from J; junction bases left unmatched: 18. Germline CDR1 MNHEY, CDR2 SMNVEV (reference sequence). DNA of the CDR3: TGTGCCAGCAGTCCCCTCAGGGGGTCATCGTTAGGTGGCAATCAGCCCCAGCATTTT. Protein sequence: CASSPLRGSSLGGNQPQHF.

The gene calls are TRBV5-5 and TRBJ2-3, with D hard to call. Per the germline V gene, CDR1 is SGHKS and CDR2 is YYEKEE (reference sequence). The V end lost 0 bases, the J end lost 7 bases, and 6 bases lay between the germline ends. This CDR3 is 12 amino acids long. DNA of the CDR3: TGTGCCAGCAGCTTGGTACGATATACGCAGTATTTT. Its translation is CASSLVRYTQYF.

The chain links TRBV12-3 or TRBV12-4 to TRBJ2-2; 13 nucleotides agree with TRBD2. The junction had 6 bases not matched to a gene; V was cut back by 5 bases and J by 6 bases. The CDR3 extends over 16 amino acids. This CDR3 is CASSPTSGGYAGELFF. The CDR3 DNA is TGTGCCAGCAGTCCGACTAGCGGGGGGTACGCCGGGGAGCTGTTTTTT.

In DNA, the CDR3 is TGTGCCTGGAGTCTCACTCCGGGACAGGGTCGGGTGAAACTGTTTTTT. Amino acids: CAWSLTPGQGRVKLFF. The chain employs TRBV30 and TRBJ1-4, with 9 bases identical to TRBD1. CDR3 length equals 16 residues. Germline CDR1 GTSNPN, CDR2 SVGIG (reference sequence). The V and J ends lost 2 bases and 11 bases, in that order; junction bases with no gene match: 15. The whole variable domain, remainder taken from reference TRBV30 and TRBJ1-4, is SQTIHQWPATLVQPVGSPLSLECTVEGTSNPNLYWYRQAAGRGLQLLFYSVGIGQISSEVPQNLSASRPQDRQFILSSKKLLLSDSGFYLCAWSLTPGQGRVKLFFGSGTQLSVL.

The V gene is TRBV4-1, the J gene TRBJ2-1; 11 positions match TRBD2. The CDR3 is 15 amino acids. Per the germline V gene, CDR1 is MGHRA and CDR2 is YSYEKL. V shed 4 bases and J 10 bases; nucleotides not matched to a gene: 9. CDR3 protein: CASSPTSGSLREQFF. CDR3 sequence (DNA): TGCGCCAGCAGCCCCACTAGCGGGAGTCTTCGGGAGCAGTTCTTC.

In the case of this clonotype: Since a much larger clone is just one base distant, this may be a read error. This rearrangement joins TRBV7-8 to TRBJ2-1; no clear D gene. Germline CDR1 is SGHVS and CDR2 is FQNEAQ. The CDR3 extends over 11 amino acids. CDR3 nucleotide sequence: TGTGCCTGCAGCTTAGTAAGGGAGCAGTTCTTC. It encodes CACSLVREQFF.

This clonotype has a handful of counts. The chain carries TRBV3-1 and TRBJ1-2, with D perhaps TRBD1 (5 bases). Germline assignment: CDR1 LGHDT and CDR2 YNNKEL (reference sequence). Trimming cost V 0 bases and J 6 bases, with 20 bases left between them. This CDR3 region has 17 residues. DNA of the CDR3: TGTGCCAGCAGCCAAGATCGTCGGGGCGCGAGAATAAATGGCTACACCTTC. As protein: CASSQDRRGARINGYTF.

This clonotype was detected ten times or more. The chain has TRBV6-6 and TRBJ1-5; D ambiguous. The V gene lost 5 bases and the J gene lost 3 bases, with 14 bases spanning the gap. This CDR3 spans 15 amino acids. Per germline, CDR1 MNHNY and CDR2 SVGAGI (reference sequence). The CDR3 DNA follows: TGTGCCAGCAGTGCCCTGAAGACACCCAATCAGCCCCAGCATTTT. This codes for CASSALKTPNQPQHF.

The V and J genes are TRBV10-2 and TRBJ2-2; D not certain. This CDR3 has 14 residues. V was clipped by 3 bases and J by 4 bases, with 9 bases between them. Germline V lookup: CDR1 WSHSY, CDR2 SAAADI. The CDR3 protein is CASSDPSSTGELFF. CDR3 nucleotides: TGCGCCAGCAGTGACCCGTCTTCCACCGGGGAGCTGTTTTTT.

This clonotype was observed a single time. This chain joins TRBV7-9 and TRBJ2-1; 9 nucleotides agree with TRBD1. The CDR3 has 16 amino acids. CDR1 is SEHNR and CDR2 is FQNEAQ in the germline V gene (reference sequence). Trimming removed 6 bases from V and 1 base from J; junction bases left unmatched: 7. DNA of the CDR3: TGTGCCAGCAGGACAGGGACAGGGCTTTCCTACAATGAGCAGTTCTTC. Translation: CASRTGTGLSYNEQFF.

A single count supports this clonotype. V usage is TRBV12-3 or TRBV12-4 and J usage is TRBJ2-3, with D possibly TRBD2 on 6 matching bases. The CDR3 is 16 residues long. The ends were cut back, 2 bases at V and 4 bases at J, with 16 bases in the middle. CDR3 in DNA: TGTGCCAGCAGTTTAAGGGACGGAGGGTTCGCAGATACGCAGTATTTT. Translating it yields CASSLRDGGFADTQYF.

This clonotype was counted ten times or more. The rearrangement uses TRBV12-3 or TRBV12-4 and TRBJ1-2; D ambiguous. The CDR3 loop spans 13 amino acids. V shed 7 bases and J shed 3 bases, with 12 bases lying between them. The CDR3 loop is CASTPDIDYGYTF. CDR3 nucleotides: TGTGCCAGCACCCCCGACATAGACTATGGCTACACCTTC.

V is TRBV11-2 and J is TRBJ2-7; 7 nucleotides agree with TRBD1. With the DNA end fitting TRBJ2-5 better, the J assignment may be wrong. Germline CDR1 and CDR2: SGHAT and FQNNGV. CDR3 length equals 14 residues. The CDR3 is CASSPGTVGETQYF. The DNA for the CDR3 is TGTGCCAGCAGCCCTGGGACAGTAGGGGAGACCCAGTACTTC.